The 30 T cell receptor beta chains below were found in one sample sequenced in a study of untreated major depressive disorder. Study observations and caveats: Depressed patients' CD4+ T cells carried increased TRBV05-01 (Vbeta 5.1) usage versus control CD4+ T cells.

These receptors are not linked to any known antigen. Data came from immunoSEQ multiplex PCR; TCRdb stores just in-frame clones and leaves some out. The table lists under 20,000 clones, roughly nine tenths of them singletons, with approximately 0.58% in the top ten. Sample: CD4+ T cells from PBMCs. The receptors come from a middle-aged woman with major depressive disorder.

The chain joins TRBV5-1 to TRBJ2-3, with 9 nucleotides matching TRBD1. Germline V CDR1 and CDR2: SGHRS, YFSETQ. The CDR3 is 15 amino acids. V trimming: 3 bases; J trimming: 2 bases; junction bases outside the gene matches: 4. Written as DNA, the CDR3 is TGCGCCAGCAGCTCTGGACAGGGGTCCACAGATACGCAGTATTTT. Encoded protein: CASSSGQGSTDTQYF.

The chain joins TRBV2 to TRBJ2-3; D might be TRBD1 (5 bases). V gave up 6 bases and J gave up 0 bases, with 16 bases separating them. The CDR3 has 16 amino acids. CDR1 and CDR2 (germline): SNHLY, FYNNEI. CDR3 amino acids: CASRSGISRSTDTQYF. CDR3 DNA sequence: TGTGCCAGCAGATCAGGGATCTCCAGAAGCACAGATACGCAGTATTTT.

The V and J genes are TRBV4-1 and TRBJ1-5, with 8 bases identical to TRBD1. The germline CDR1 and CDR2 sequences are MGHRA and YSYEKL. With 1 base clipped from V and 6 bases from J, the junction kept 8 bases outside the gene matches. CDR3 length equals 16 residues. The CDR3 region has the DNA TGCGCCAGCAGCCAAGGCGCAGGGGGCATGGTTCAGCCCCAGCATTTT. This gives the protein CASSQGAGGMVQPQHF.

The V and J genes are TRBV11-2 and TRBJ2-5; the match to TRBD2 covers 8 bases. Trimming cost V 5 bases and J 0 bases; bases outside gene matches: 8. Germline-derived CDR1 and CDR2 are SGHAT and FQNNGV. The CDR3 consists of 16 residues. The CDR3 DNA reads TGTGCCAGCAGCGACCAGCGGGGGCTAGACCAAGAGACCCAGTACTTC. This translates into CASSDQRGLDQETQYF.

This chain uses TRBV6-5 with TRBJ2-7; 9 nucleotides line up with TRBD1. Germline loops: CDR1 MNHEY, CDR2 SVGAGI. The CDR3 length is 14 residues. The J segment lost 5 bases and the V segment lost 10 bases, leaving 12 bases of the junction unmatched. CDR3 protein: CATRPGTGSNEQYV. CDR3 in DNA: TGTGCCACCCGTCCGGGGACAGGGTCCAACGAGCAGTACGTC.

The J gene is TRBJ1-2, the V gene TRBV27, with D hard to call. The CDR3 is made up of 13 amino acids. Trimming removed 0 bases at V and 6 bases at J, with 8 bases between. CDR1 is MNHEY and CDR2 is SMNVEV in the germline V gene (reference sequence). This CDR3 is CASSLSMVDGYTF. In DNA, the CDR3 is TGTGCCAGCAGTTTATCGATGGTTGATGGCTACACCTTC.

The V call is TRBV30, the J call TRBJ1-1; D uncertain. The CDR3 loop spans 12 amino acids. Trimming took off 3 bases at V and 4 bases at J, with 9 bases between the two ends. Germline V gene data show CDR1 as GTSNPN and CDR2 as SVGIG (reference sequence). Here the CDR3 reads CAWRWGGTEAFF. The DNA for the CDR3 is TGTGCCTGGAGGTGGGGTGGCACTGAAGCTTTCTTT.

The chain uses TRBV18 and TRBJ1-1; no clear D gene. Germline V gene data show CDR1 as KGHSH and CDR2 as LQKENI. With 6 bases removed from V and 2 bases from J, the gap between germline ends came to 16 bases. The CDR3 loop spans 15 amino acids. The CDR3 reads CASSTREGFNTEAFF. The CDR3 nucleotides read TGTGCCAGCTCGACAAGGGAAGGTTTTAACACTGAAGCTTTCTTT.

The gene calls are TRBV4-1 and TRBJ1-4; TRBD1 might be the D (6 bases). The ends were cut back, 1 base at V and 0 bases at J, with 9 bases in the middle. Germline V gives CDR1 MGHRA, CDR2 YSYEKL. This CDR3 has 16 residues. CDR3 loop: CASSQGTVATNEKLFF. The DNA of the CDR3 is TGCGCCAGCAGCCAAGGGACAGTCGCAACTAATGAAAAACTGTTTTTT.

This chain's CDR3 is CASSLTRQNEAFF. CDR3 bases: TGTGCCAGCAGCTTAACCCGACAGAATGAAGCTTTCTTT. The V and J genes are TRBV7-6 and TRBJ1-1; the D gene is possibly TRBD1 (5 bases). V lost 2 bases and J lost 7, with 11 bases in between. CDR1 SGHVS and CDR2 FNYEAQ come from the germline V gene. The CDR3 contains 13 residues.

This chain links TRBV7-9 with TRBJ1-4; D may be TRBD1 (5 bases). The V and J ends lost 3 bases and 7 bases respectively, with 6 bases between them. Germline V gene data show CDR1 as SEHNR and CDR2 as FQNEAQ (reference sequence). The CDR3 has 12 amino acids. This CDR3 is CASSFGGEKLFF. The CDR3 DNA sequence: TGTGCCAGCAGCTTCGGGGGTGAAAAACTGTTTTTT.

The rearrangement joins TRBV2 to TRBJ2-1; D unclear. Per germline, CDR1 SNHLY and CDR2 FYNNEI. The CDR3 loop spans 13 amino acids. Deletions cut 4 bases from V and 3 bases from J, with 7 bases between. The CDR3 DNA is TGTGCCAGCAGTGCGGACGGCTACAATGAGCAGTTCTTC. Protein sequence: CASSADGYNEQFF.

The chain recombines TRBV10-3 with TRBJ2-3; D possibly corresponds to TRBD2 (6 bases). The CDR3 runs to 13 residues. Deletions cut 5 bases from V and 4 bases from J, with 10 bases between. Germline V gives CDR1 ENHRY, CDR2 SYGVKD. The CDR3 reads CAISPEGSDTQYF. The CDR3 nucleotides are TGTGCCATCAGTCCGGAGGGTTCAGATACGCAGTATTTT.

V gene TRBV11-3 combines with J gene TRBJ1-2, with D possibly matching TRBD1 (6 bases). The CDR3 is 14 residues long. Germline V gene sequence: CDR1 SGHNT, CDR2 YENEEA. The V end was cut by 5 bases, the J end by 1 base, with 11 bases between. CDR3 sequence: CASSPEGVNYGYTF. The CDR3 bases are TGTGCCAGCAGCCCAGAGGGGGTTAACTATGGCTACACCTTC.

The gene calls are TRBV29-1 and TRBJ1-1, with 8 bases fitting TRBD1. The CDR3 consists of 14 residues. Germline CDR1 and CDR2: SQVTM and ANQGSEA. Trimming cost V 1 base and J 5 bases; bases outside gene matches: 6. CDR3 amino acids: CSVEAGGLGTEAFF. The CDR3 DNA sequence: TGCAGCGTTGAAGCAGGGGGCTTGGGTACTGAAGCTTTCTTT.

The gene calls are TRBV5-1 and TRBJ2-2; 7 bases line up with TRBD1. The CDR3 is 14 residues long. Germline V lookup: CDR1 SGHRS, CDR2 YFSETQ. J was trimmed by 4 bases and V by 2 bases; bases with no gene match: 2. The CDR3 region is CASSLDRVTGELFF. The CDR3 DNA sequence: TGCGCCAGCAGCTTAGACAGGGTCACCGGGGAGCTGTTTTTT.

The chain couples TRBV4-3 to TRBJ2-1; no clear D gene. There are 15 residues in the CDR3. The germline V gene encodes CDR1 LGHNA and CDR2 YSLEER. The ends were cut back, 0 bases at V and 8 bases at J, with 14 bases in the middle. The CDR3 region is CASSQDLRRMYEQFF. DNA of the CDR3: TGCGCCAGCAGCCAAGATCTTAGGCGGATGTATGAGCAGTTCTTC.

The sample holds one count of this clone. CDR3 in DNA: TGTGCCTGGAGGGGGCAAGGACACGACAATCAGCCCCAGCATTTT. As protein: CAWRGQGHDNQPQHF. The chain employs TRBV30 and TRBJ1-5, with D possibly matching TRBD1 (5 bases). Germline V gene lookup returns CDR1 GTSNPN and CDR2 SVGIG (reference sequence). The V end was cut by 3 bases, the J end by 3 bases, with 15 bases between. The CDR3 runs 15 residues.

This chain uses TRBV9 with TRBJ2-1, with unresolved D. CDR1 is SGDLS, CDR2 YYNGEE, per germline. CDR3 length: 12 residues. V was shortened by 4 bases and J by 9 bases, with 11 bases between the two germline ends. CDR3 residues: CASSPPSGEQFF. DNA of the CDR3: TGTGCCAGCAGCCCGCCATCGGGTGAGCAGTTCTTC.

This sequence joins TRBV30 and TRBJ2-7; 7 positions match TRBD1. The germline gives CDR1 GTSNPN, CDR2 SVGIG (reference sequence). The CDR3 totals 12 residues. Germline trimming cut 4 bases from V and 3 bases from J; bases unmatched to any gene: 3. The CDR3 sequence: CAWKGTDYEQYF. For the CDR3, the DNA is TGTGCCTGGAAAGGGACAGACTACGAGCAGTACTTC.

This clone came up once. This chain uses TRBV6-5 with TRBJ2-7; 8 nucleotides line up with TRBD1. CDR3 length: 14 amino acids. V gave up 6 bases and J gave up 2 bases; unmatched junction bases: 6. Germline V CDR1 and CDR2: MNHEY, SVGAGI. CDR3 DNA sequence: TGTGCCAGCAGACTCGACAGGGGTGCCTACGAGCAGTACGTC. This encodes CASRLDRGAYEQYV.

The V gene is TRBV2, the J gene TRBJ1-5; TRBD1 matches 7 bases. Per the germline V gene, CDR1 is SNHLY and CDR2 is FYNNEI. CDR3 length: 13 amino acids. DNA of the CDR3: TGTGTCTCACTACAGGGGTACAATCAGCCCCAGCATTTT. Its translation: CVSLQGYNQPQHF.

This chain links TRBV11-2 with TRBJ1-1; 7 positions match TRBD1. The CDR3 contains 15 residues. After removal of 6 bases from V and 0 bases from J, the junction contained 7 bases not matched to a gene. Germline-derived CDR1 and CDR2 are SGHAT and FQNNGV. The CDR3 nucleotides read TGTGCCAGCAGTCAGGGGGTGGATATGAACACTGAAGCTTTCTTT. As protein: CASSQGVDMNTEAFF. Supplemented by reference TRBV11-2 and TRBJ1-1, the full variable domain reads EAGVAQSPRYKIIEKRQSVAFWCNPISGHATLYWYQQILGQGPKLLIQFQNNGVVDDSQLPKDRFSAERLKGVDSTLKIQPAKLEDSAVYLCASSQGVDMNTEAFFGQGTRLTVV.

The gene calls are TRBV6-6 and TRBJ1-1; TRBD1 is a possible D gene (5 bases). The V end was cut by 4 bases, the J end by 3 bases, with 18 bases between. Germline loops: CDR1 MNHNY, CDR2 SVGAGI (reference sequence). The CDR3 extends over 16 amino acids. CDR3 sequence (DNA): TGTGCCAGCAGTTCCTACCCCCGGGGGTTTTACACTGAAGCTTTCTTT. It specifies CASSSYPRGFYTEAFF.

J is TRBJ1-2 and V is TRBV4-2; D unclear. The CDR3 has 14 residues. V lost 0 bases and J lost 7, with 12 bases in between. In germline, CDR1 is LGHNA, CDR2 YNFKEQ. DNA for the CDR3: TGTGCCAGCAGCCAAGATTTCGAGGTGCGTGGCTACACCTTC. Translating it yields CASSQDFEVRGYTF.

This rearrangement joins TRBV14 to TRBJ1-6; no clear D gene. The CDR3 totals 13 residues. Between the trimmed V and J ends, which lost 5 bases and 10 bases, there was a span of 12 bases. Germline values: CDR1 SGHDN, CDR2 FVKESK. CDR3 nucleotides: TGTGCCAGCAGCTCGGAATGGGGATCACCCCTCCACTTT. This encodes CASSSEWGSPLHF.

The chain recombines TRBV10-2 with TRBJ2-7; TRBD1 aligns across 8 bases. The CDR3 has 14 residues. The germline CDR1 and CDR2 sequences are WSHSY and SAAADI. The V and J ends lost 6 bases and 3 bases, in that order; junction bases with no gene match: 7. In DNA, the CDR3 is TGCGCCAGCAGCCGAGACAGGGGTAACTACGAGCAGTACTTC. Protein product: CASSRDRGNYEQYF.

This chain joins TRBV9 and TRBJ1-3, with D possibly matching TRBD1 (5 bases). Germline CDR1 reads SGDLS; CDR2 reads YYNGEE. V was shortened by 0 bases and J by 0 bases, with 10 bases between the two germline ends. This CDR3 comprises 16 residues. The CDR3 is CASSVDAGHSGNTIYF. In nucleotides, the CDR3 is TGTGCCAGCAGCGTAGACGCAGGGCACTCTGGAAACACCATATATTTT. The variable domain in full, with the rest retrieved from reference TRBV9 and TRBJ1-3, is DSGVTQTPKHLITATGQRVTLRCSPRSGDLSVYWYQQSLDQGLQFLIQYYNGEERAKGNILERFSAQQFPDLHSELNLSSLELGDSALYFCASSVDAGHSGNTIYFGEGSWLTVV.

The chain links TRBV6-6 to TRBJ2-7, with TRBD2 identical over 8 bases. The ends lost 6 bases at V and 0 bases at J; junction bases unmatched: 4. The CDR3 is made up of 14 amino acids. Germline CDR1 is MNHNY and CDR2 is SVGAGI (reference sequence). CDR3 in amino acids: CASRPGTSSYEQYV. The CDR3 DNA is TGTGCCAGCAGACCCGGGACTAGCTCCTACGAGCAGTACGTC.

The V call is TRBV20-1, the J call TRBJ1-1; D gene ambiguous. Between the trimmed V and J ends, which lost 3 bases and 3 bases, there was a span of 5 bases. Germline-derived CDR1 and CDR2 are DFQATT and SNEGSKA (reference sequence). The CDR3 spans 11 residues. CDR3 loop: CSASTHTEAFF. The CDR3 nucleotides are TGCAGTGCTAGTACGCACACTGAAGCTTTCTTT.